These 14 T cell receptor beta chains share one sample of origin, sequenced in a study of shared clonotypes between healthy human individuals. This table comes from immunoSEQ multiplex PCR, and its TCRdb copy is limited to in-frame clones, with some not included. The sample includes hundreds of thousands of clones, 55% to 85% of them seen just once. The sample comprised memory CD4+ T cells sorted from blood. The subset here: CD45RA-negative fraction. The receptors come from a woman in her 30s in good health.

V gene TRBV5-4 combines with J gene TRBJ2-3; 7 bases align to TRBD2. Germline CDR1 SGHNT, CDR2 YYREEE (reference sequence). After removal of 1 base from V and 0 bases from J, the junction contained 14 bases not matched to a gene. This CDR3 comprises 19 residues. The CDR3 coding sequence is TGTGCCAGCAGCTTGAGGTGGTCTAGCGGTTCACTTAGCACAGATACGCAGTATTTT. Its translation: CASSLRWSSGSLSTDTQYF.

The table lists this clone with a few counts. The chain links TRBV30 to TRBJ2-5, with D maybe TRBD2 (5 bases). The CDR3 length is 13 residues. In germline, CDR1 is GTSNPN, CDR2 SVGIG (reference sequence). The germline V and J ends were trimmed by 5 bases and 2 bases, with 12 bases remaining between them. This CDR3 is CAWEADQQETQYF. The CDR3 DNA is TGTGCCTGGGAAGCGGACCAGCAAGAGACCCAGTACTTC.

The chain uses TRBV15 and TRBJ2-1; the match to TRBD1 covers 10 bases. Germline lookup yields CDR1 LNHNV and CDR2 YYDKDF (reference sequence). The CDR3 loop spans 16 amino acids. The V segment lost 1 base and the J segment 9 bases; nucleotides outside the gene matches: 9. In DNA form, the CDR3 reads TGTGCCACCAGCAGAGGTGACAGGGGGCAGCTTGGTGAGCAGTTCTTC. Protein product: CATSRGDRGQLGEQFF. The whole variable domain, filled in from reference TRBV15 and TRBJ2-1, reads DAMVIQNPRYQVTQFGKPVTLSCSQTLNHNVMYWYQQKSSQAPKLLFHYYDKDFNNEADTPDNFQSRRPNTSFCFLDIRSPGLGDTAMYLCATSRGDRGQLGEQFFGPGTRLTVL.

This sequence joins TRBV27 and TRBJ1-3, with D hard to call. This CDR3 has 16 residues. In germline, CDR1 is MNHEY, CDR2 SMNVEV (reference sequence). V lost 0 bases, J lost 1 base, and 10 bases lay in between. The CDR3 spells CASSLSAGPSGNTIYF. CDR3 DNA sequence: TGTGCCAGCAGTTTATCGGCAGGCCCTTCTGGAAACACCATATATTTT.

A remark on this clone: With a much larger clone just one base away, this may be a read error. The same CDR3 can be traced to other DNA sequences in this sample. V usage is TRBV5-1 and J usage is TRBJ1-3; D perhaps matches TRBD1 (5 bases). Trimming removed 4 bases from V and 1 base from J, with 9 bases in between. The CDR3 spans 14 residues. Germline CDR1 reads SGHRS; CDR2 reads YFSETQ. The CDR3 DNA follows: TGCGCCAGCAGCGCCGGGACGTCTGGAAACACCATATATTTT. Translated, it gives CASSAGTSGNTIYF. Complete variable domain (other parts from reference TRBV5-1 and TRBJ1-3): KAGVTQTPRYLIKTRGQQVTLSCSPISGHRSVSWYQQTPGQGLQFLFEYFSETQRNKGNFPGRFSGRQFSNSRSEMNVSTLELGDSALYLCASSAGTSGNTIYFGEGSWLTVV.

The chain uses TRBV7-9 and TRBJ2-7, with 8 bases aligning to TRBD2. Looked up from germline, CDR1 is SEHNR and CDR2 is FQNEAQ (reference sequence). This CDR3 comprises 14 residues. The CDR3 loop reads CAKHLTGGPREQYF. The CDR3 DNA reads TGTGCAAAACATTTAACGGGAGGGCCGAGGGAGCAGTACTTC.

The chain carries TRBV29-1 and TRBJ1-2; TRBD1 agrees at 8 bases. From germline, CDR1 is SQVTM and CDR2 ANQGSEA. V was clipped by 6 bases and J by 7 bases; unmatched bases: 13. The CDR3 is made up of 14 amino acids. The CDR3 DNA follows: TGCAGCGTACTGACCAGGGGGCCGGTTGGTGGCTACACCTTC. This gives the protein CSVLTRGPVGGYTF.

The genes are TRBV6-5 and TRBJ2-7; D remains ambiguous. Germline CDR1 is MNHEY and CDR2 is SVGAGI. V gave up 4 bases and J gave up 0 bases, with 13 bases separating them. The CDR3 totals 15 residues. CDR3 DNA: TGTGCCAGCAGTTCCCCAGGCAAAAGCTCCTACGAGCAGTACTTC. As protein: CASSSPGKSSYEQYF.

V gene TRBV9 combines with J gene TRBJ2-1; 9 positions agree with TRBD1. The CDR3 is made up of 15 amino acids. From germline, CDR1 is SGDLS and CDR2 YYNGEE. V shed 1 base, J shed 7 bases, and the junction held 6 bases outside the gene matches. The CDR3 DNA sequence: TGTGCCAGCAGCGTAATGGGCGGGACAGGGAATGAGCAGTTCTTC. Protein: CASSVMGGTGNEQFF.

The J gene is TRBJ2-1, the V gene TRBV28; TRBD2 matches 10 bases. Germline V gene lookup returns CDR1 MDHEN and CDR2 SYDVKM. J gave up 8 bases and V 4 bases, and 11 bases lay outside the gene matches. The CDR3 totals 16 residues. CDR3 coding DNA: TGTGCCAGCAGTTCCCACACTAGCGGGAAAGGCTATGAGCAGTTCTTC. The encoded protein is CASSSHTSGKGYEQFF.

The CDR3 DNA sequence: TGTGCCAGCTCACCAGTCCAAGAGACCCAGTACTTC. It yields the protein CASSPVQETQYF. The chain has TRBV18 and TRBJ2-5; no clear D gene. The CDR3 loop spans 12 amino acids. V lost 2 bases, J lost 1 base, and 2 bases lay in between. Germline values: CDR1 KGHSH, CDR2 LQKENI.

The CDR3 loop is CSVFGIANTGELFF. The CDR3 DNA reads TGCAGCGTTTTCGGGATAGCGAACACCGGGGAGCTGTTTTTT. The chain has TRBV29-1 and TRBJ2-2; tentative D call: TRBD2 (5 bases). CDR1 is SQVTM and CDR2 is ANQGSEA in the germline V gene. Between the trimmed V and J ends, which lost 5 bases and 0 bases, there was a span of 10 bases. This CDR3 spans 14 amino acids.

The V gene is TRBV27, the J gene TRBJ1-2; D not resolved. The CDR3 length is 16 residues. The V end was cut by 0 bases, the J end by 7 bases, with 18 bases between. CDR1 is MNHEY and CDR2 is SMNVEV in the germline V gene (reference sequence). The CDR3 spells CASSLSFPRGSLGYTF. CDR3 nucleotide sequence: TGTGCCAGCAGTTTATCGTTTCCCCGGGGATCACTTGGCTACACCTTC.

This clone was found many times. V usage is TRBV7-9 and J usage is TRBJ2-7; maybe TRBD2 (5 bases). This CDR3 comprises 14 residues. The V end lost 5 bases, the J end lost 3 bases, and 14 bases lay between the germline ends. Germline CDR1 and CDR2: SEHNR and FQNEAQ (reference sequence). CDR3 in amino acids: CASSLEGLGYEQYF. Written as DNA, the CDR3 is TGTGCCAGCAGCCTTGAGGGTCTGGGCTACGAGCAGTACTTC.